The 2 T cell receptor beta chains presented below share a single source sample, sequenced in a study of OX40 agonist ivuxolimab in advanced cancers. The table came from immunoSEQ multiplex PCR; TCRdb's copy has only in-frame clones and leaves some out. Altogether tens of thousands of clones are present, 75% to 90% being singletons, with the ten largest covering 0.95% to 1.5%. The source material was CD4+ or CD8+ T cells sorted from blood, sampled in a trial of the OX40 agonist ivuxolimab. These receptors were collected from an adult with an advanced solid tumor such as melanoma, head and neck, liver or kidney cancer.

J is TRBJ1-4 and V is TRBV30; D gene ambiguous. The CDR3 extends over 13 amino acids. V lost 0 bases, J lost 8 bases, and 10 bases lay in between. Germline CDR1 and CDR2: GTSNPN and SVGIG (reference sequence). CDR3 DNA: TGTGCCTGGAGTGTTGAGGGTCGGGAAAAACTGTTTTTT. Protein sequence: CAWSVEGREKLFF.

This chain links TRBV6-5 with TRBJ2-1, with 8 bases that match TRBD2. The CDR3 runs 16 residues. Germline lookup yields CDR1 MNHEY and CDR2 SVGAGI. The V segment lost 4 bases and the J segment 0 bases; nucleotides outside the gene matches: 5. The CDR3 region has the DNA TGTGCCAGCAGTTCCAGCGGGGGCCCCTCCTACAATGAGCAGTTCTTC. Translating it yields CASSSSGGPSYNEQFF.